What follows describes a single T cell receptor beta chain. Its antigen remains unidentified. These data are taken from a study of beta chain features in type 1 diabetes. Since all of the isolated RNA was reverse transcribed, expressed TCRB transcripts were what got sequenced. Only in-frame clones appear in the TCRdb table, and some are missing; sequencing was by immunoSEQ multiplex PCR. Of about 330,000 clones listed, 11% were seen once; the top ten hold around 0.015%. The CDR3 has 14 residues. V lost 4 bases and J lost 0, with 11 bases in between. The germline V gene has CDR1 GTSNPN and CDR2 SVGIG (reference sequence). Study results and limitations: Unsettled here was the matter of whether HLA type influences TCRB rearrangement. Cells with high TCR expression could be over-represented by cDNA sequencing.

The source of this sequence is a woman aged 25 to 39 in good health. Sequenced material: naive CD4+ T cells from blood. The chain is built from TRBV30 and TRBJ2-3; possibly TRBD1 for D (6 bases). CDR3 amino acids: CAWKDSPSTDTQYF. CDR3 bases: TGTGCCTGGAAGGACAGCCCTAGCACAGATACGCAGTATTTT. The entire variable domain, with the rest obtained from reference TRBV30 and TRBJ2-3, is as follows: SQTIHQWPATLVQPVGSPLSLECTVEGTSNPNLYWYRQAAGRGLQLLFYSVGIGQISSEVPQNLSASRPQDRQFILSSKKLLLSDSGFYLCAWKDSPSTDTQYFGPGTRLTVL.